These T cell receptor beta chains were read from a single sample in a study of tumor-infiltrating lymphocytes in primary liver carcinoma. TCRdb fed the multiplex PCR reads into MiXCR, producing one record per CDR3 protein. The data hold around 22,000 distinct CDR3 sequences, with around 81% observed a single time. The sample consisted of liver tumor tissue from sampling region 2. These receptors originate from a woman in her 30s with primary liver carcinoma and hepatitis B virus infection. The CDR3 runs from the conserved cysteine through the conserved F or W. D genes are given only for firm matches. Expanded clones are given a class, and other clones once, few, many or no size at all.

clone_size,j_call,d_call,v_call,cdr3_nt,cdr3_aa
NA,TRBJ2-7,TRBD1,TRBV6-2/TRBV6-3,TGTGTCAGCGCCTTTACTCCTGGGACAGGAGGCTACGAGCAGTACTTC,CVSAFTPGTGGYEQYF
NA,TRBJ2-2,NA,TRBV11-2,TGTGCCGGCATCTCACCCCGAGCAGGAGGCCCGAACACCGGGGAGCTGTTTTTT,CAGISPRAGGPNTGELFF
once,TRBJ2-1,NA,TRBV11-2,TGTGCCAACAGCCTCTTAGTGGGAGAGGGTGAGCAGTTCTTC,CANSLLVGEGEQFF
NA,TRBJ1-5,TRBD1,TRBV25-1,TGTGCCAGGATTACCCGGGAGACAGGGAGTCAGCCCCAGCATTTT,CARITRETGSQPQHF
NA,TRBJ2-1,NA,TRBV11-3,TGTGCCAGCGGCTTCGGTACCCGCTCCTACAATGAGCAGTTCTTC,CASGFGTRSYNEQFF
NA,TRBJ2-7,TRBD2,TRBV6-2/TRBV6-3,TGTGCCAGTACTAGCGGGAACTCCTACGAGCAGTACTTC,CASTSGNSYEQYF
NA,TRBJ2-2,TRBD2,TRBV11-3,TGTGCCAACAGCTTACGCTGGATTAGCGGGAGGGCCGGAAAGGGCGGGGAGCTGTTTTTT,CANSLRWISGRAGKGGELFF
NA,TRBJ1-1,TRBD1,TRBV6-5,TGTGACAGTAGTTACGGGGGCAGGGGGAGAGGAACTGAAGCTTTCTTT,CDSSYGGRGRGTEAFF
NA,TRBJ2-1,NA,TRBV29-1,TGTAACGTGGATGGACTGGCCGTGACTGAGCAGTTCTTC,CNVDGLAVTEQFF
NA,TRBJ1-6,NA,TRBV5-5,TGTGCCAGCAGTTTGGACGTCGGTAATTCATCCCTCCACTTT,CASSLDVGNSSLHF
NA,TRBJ2-7,NA,TRBV29-1,TGCAGCGCCCTAAGGGAGTACATTGAGCAGTACTTC,CSALREYIEQYF
NA,TRBJ2-1,TRBD2,TRBV29-1,TGCAGCGTCGTGCGGTGGGAGGGCCTAACGTTCTTC,CSVVRWEGLTFF
NA,TRBJ2-3,NA,TRBV11-2,TGTGCCAGCAGCCCGAGGGAGACGTCGAGCACAGATACACATTATTTT,CASSPRETSSTDTHYF
NA,TRBJ1-2,NA,TRBV11-2,TGTGCCAGCAGCTTAGAGGGGAACTATGACTACACATTC,CASSLEGNYDYTF
many,TRBJ1-5,NA,TRBV19,TGTGCCAGTAGCCTACAAGGATCCCACAATCAGCCCCAGCATTTT,CASSLQGSHNQPQHF
NA,TRBJ2-7,NA,TRBV11-2,TGTGCCAGCGGCTTTCCGACGGGATACGAGCAGTACTTC,CASGFPTGYEQYF
once,TRBJ2-4,TRBD1,TRBV11-1,TGCGCTAGCAGCTTAGCCGGGACAGGTTATGGCATTGAGTACTTC,CASSLAGTGYGIEYF
NA,TRBJ2-1,TRBD2,TRBV11-3,TGTGTCGGCTGTCGACTAGCTGGGGGGGGGTATGAGCAGTTCTTC,CVGCRLAGGGYEQFF
few,TRBJ2-5,TRBD2,TRBV6-1,TGTGCCAGCAATGAAGCTCAGCCGGGACTAGTGGGAATTGTTGAGACCCAGTACTTC,CASNEAQPGLVGIVETQYF
few,TRBJ2-7,TRBD2,TRBV4-3,TGCTCCAGCAGCCAAGCTGTGACGGGGGGTCATATTAGCTATGAGCAGTACTTC,CSSSQAVTGGHISYEQYF
NA,TRBJ2-3,NA,TRBV12-3/TRBV12-4,TGTGCCAGCAGTCTTGGTCGTAGTGCAGATACGCAGTATTTT,CASSLGRSADTQYF
NA,TRBJ1-1,NA,TRBV11-2,TGTGCCAGCAGCACTCGGGACACGGGGCGCAAGAGATGGAGTAACACTGAAGCTTTCTTT,CASSTRDTGRKRWSNTEAFF
many,TRBJ1-2,NA,TRBV11-2,TGTGCCAGCAGCCTTCAAGCTAACTATGGCTTCACCTTC,CASSLQANYGFTF
once,TRBJ2-3,NA,TRBV4-3,TGCGCCAGCAGCCAAGATACAGGGACACCTATACTCTCAAATACGCAGTATTTT,CASSQDTGTPILSNTQYF
NA,TRBJ2-7,TRBD2,TRBV11-1,TGTGCCAACAGCTTAGCGGGGACAAAAGAGTACTTC,CANSLAGTKEYF
NA,TRBJ2-1,NA,TRBV20-1,TGCAGTGCTAGTCTCCCTAGTGGGAGGTATAGGTACAATGAGCAGTTCTTC,CSASLPSGRYRYNEQFF
NA,TRBJ2-3,NA,TRBV11-2,TGTACCATCAGCTTAGCAGCGAGAAGCACAGATACGCAGTATTTT,CTISLAARSTDTQYF
medium-sized,TRBJ2-1,TRBD2,TRBV7-9,TGTGCCAGCAGCTTAGATCTAGCGGGAGGGATGCAGTTCTTC,CASSLDLAGGMQFF
NA,TRBJ1-5,TRBD1,TRBV6-4,TGTGTCGGGTCCCGGACAGGGGGTGGTCAGCCCCAGCATTTT,CVGSRTGGGQPQHF
NA,TRBJ1-2,NA,TRBV4-3,TGCGCCAGCAGGGCTGAGTTGGAGATCTATGACTACACATTC,CASRAELEIYDYTF
NA,TRBJ2-6,NA,TRBV4-2,TGTGCCAGTGGCCAAGATAGAATTGCTGGGGCCAACGTCCTGACTTTC,CASGQDRIAGANVLTF
NA,TRBJ2-7,NA,TRBV7-8,TGTGCCAGCAGCTTAGTGGCCTACGAGCAGTACTTC,CASSLVAYEQYF